This record concerns one T cell receptor (beta chain) sequence. In the original workflow: Estimation of nucleated cell counts was performed using reference gene primer amplification. Libraries were prepared by immunoSEQ multiplex PCR; TCRdb keeps only in-frame clonotypes and omits some of them. V and J calls plus clone size are reproduced from that table; the DNA served to infer D and trimming. The repertoire holds roughly 100,000 clones, with roughly 79% as singletons. The record originates from a study of blood T cell repertoires in COVID-19. Study in general: From the United States, Italy and Spain came samples of acute and convalescent COVID-19. T cells, B-cell-depleted T cells, or PBMCs provided the cDNA or gDNA that served as material.

CDR3 length equals 18 residues. The ends were cut back, 0 bases at V and 1 base at J, with 17 bases in the middle. Germline CDR1 MGHRA, CDR2 YSYEKL. The rearrangement joins TRBV4-1 to TRBJ2-3; D possibly corresponds to TRBD2 (6 bases). This clonotype originated in a woman in her 70s with acute or convalescent COVID-19. What was sequenced was peripheral blood. CDR3 coding DNA: TGCGCCAGCAGCCAAGATGGAGGGGTCTTTGAAGGCACAGATACGCAGTATTTT. This encodes CASSQDGGVFEGTDTQYF.